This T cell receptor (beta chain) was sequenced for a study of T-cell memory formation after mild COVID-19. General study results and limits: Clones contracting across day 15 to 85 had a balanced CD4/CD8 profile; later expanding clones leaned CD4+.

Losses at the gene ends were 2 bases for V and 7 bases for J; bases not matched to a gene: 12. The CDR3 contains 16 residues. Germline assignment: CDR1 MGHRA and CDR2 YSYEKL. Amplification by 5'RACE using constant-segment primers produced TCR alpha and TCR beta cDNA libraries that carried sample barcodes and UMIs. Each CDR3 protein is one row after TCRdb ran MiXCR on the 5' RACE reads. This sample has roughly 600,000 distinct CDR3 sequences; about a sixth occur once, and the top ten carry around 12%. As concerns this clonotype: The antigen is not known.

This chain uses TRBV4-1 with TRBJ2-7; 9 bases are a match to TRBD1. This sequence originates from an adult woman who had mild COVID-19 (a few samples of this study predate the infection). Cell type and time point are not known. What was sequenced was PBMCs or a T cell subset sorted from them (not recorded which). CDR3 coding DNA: TGCGCCAGCAGCCAAACCAACACCGGGACAGGGCAAGAGCAGTACTTC. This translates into CASSQTNTGTGQEQYF.